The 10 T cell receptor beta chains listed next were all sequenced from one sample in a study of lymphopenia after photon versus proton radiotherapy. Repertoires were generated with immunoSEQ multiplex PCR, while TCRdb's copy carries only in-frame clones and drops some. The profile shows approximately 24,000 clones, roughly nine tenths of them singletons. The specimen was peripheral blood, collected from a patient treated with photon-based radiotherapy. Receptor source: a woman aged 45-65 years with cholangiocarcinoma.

CDR3 DNA: TGTGCCAGCAGCTTGGTTGTGATAATGAACACTGAAGCTTTCTTT. It codes for CASSLVVIMNTEAFF. The chain employs TRBV5-5 and TRBJ1-1, with no clear D. The CDR3 is 15 amino acids. Germline V lookup: CDR1 SGHKS, CDR2 YYEKEE (reference sequence). Trimming removed 0 bases from V and 0 bases from J, with 9 bases in between.

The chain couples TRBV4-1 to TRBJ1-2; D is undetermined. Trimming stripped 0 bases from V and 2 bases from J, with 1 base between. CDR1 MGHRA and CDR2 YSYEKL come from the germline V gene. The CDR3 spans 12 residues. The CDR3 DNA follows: TGCGCCAGCAGCCAAGAAAACTATGGCTACACCTTC. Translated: CASSQENYGYTF.

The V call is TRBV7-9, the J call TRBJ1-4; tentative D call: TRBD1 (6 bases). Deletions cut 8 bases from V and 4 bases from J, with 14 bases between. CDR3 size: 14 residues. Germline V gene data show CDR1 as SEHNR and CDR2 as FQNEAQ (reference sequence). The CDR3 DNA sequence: TGTGCCAGCTCCGAGGGACACGTTAATGAAAAACTGTTTTTT. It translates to CASSEGHVNEKLFF.

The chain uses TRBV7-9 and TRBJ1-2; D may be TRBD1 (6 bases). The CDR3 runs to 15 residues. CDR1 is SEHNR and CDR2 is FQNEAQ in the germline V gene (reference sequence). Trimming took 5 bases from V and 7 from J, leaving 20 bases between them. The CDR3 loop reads CASSVTTGAQPGYTF. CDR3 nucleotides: TGTGCCAGCAGCGTTACGACGGGGGCGCAGCCTGGCTACACCTTC.

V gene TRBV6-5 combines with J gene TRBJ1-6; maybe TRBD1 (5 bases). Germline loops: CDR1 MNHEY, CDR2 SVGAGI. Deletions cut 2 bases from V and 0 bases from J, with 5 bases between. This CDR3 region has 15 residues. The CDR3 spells CASSYGGSYNSPLHF. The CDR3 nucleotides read TGTGCCAGCAGTTACGGGGGCTCCTATAATTCACCCCTCCACTTT.

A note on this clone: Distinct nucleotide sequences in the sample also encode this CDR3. This chain's CDR3 is CASSPRTGNTEAFF. CDR3 DNA: TGTGCCAGCAGCCCCCGGACAGGGAACACTGAAGCTTTCTTT. The chain uses TRBV7-6 and TRBJ1-1; 7 nucleotides line up with TRBD1. V shed 5 bases, J shed 1 base, and the junction held 4 bases outside the gene matches. CDR1 and CDR2 from the germline V gene are SGHVS and FNYEAQ. The CDR3 sequence is 14 residues long. Full variable domain (outside the CDR3, taken from reference TRBV7-6 and TRBJ1-1): GAGVSQSPRYKVTKRGQDVALRCDPISGHVSLYWYRQALGQGPEFLTYFNYEAQQDKSGLPNDRFSAERPEGSISTLTIQRTEQRDSAMYRCASSPRTGNTEAFFGQGTRLTVV.

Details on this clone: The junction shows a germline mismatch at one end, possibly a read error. CDR3 coding DNA: TGCGCCAGCAGCCAAGTATTTAGCGGGATCGCCGGGGAGCCGTTTTTT. Its translation is CASSQVFSGIAGEPFF. J is TRBJ2-2 and V is TRBV4-1; 8 nucleotides align to TRBD2. The length of the CDR3 is 16 residues. The germline gives CDR1 MGHRA, CDR2 YSYEKL.

As DNA, the CDR3 is TGTGCCAGCAGCTTAGGATACAGGGAGAAAGCTTTCTTT. It is translated as CASSLGYREKAFF. The V call is TRBV7-2, the J call TRBJ1-1; possible D gene TRBD1, 6 bases. Germline V gene lookup returns CDR1 SGHTA and CDR2 FQGNSA. V was pared by 1 base and J by 9 bases, with 12 bases between. The CDR3 extends over 13 amino acids.

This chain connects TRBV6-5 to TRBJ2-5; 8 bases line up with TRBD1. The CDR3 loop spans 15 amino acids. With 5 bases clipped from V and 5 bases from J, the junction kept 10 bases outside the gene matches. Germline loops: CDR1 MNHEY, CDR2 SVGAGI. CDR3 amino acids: CASSHGTGNRETQYF. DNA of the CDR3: TGTGCCAGCAGTCACGGGACAGGCAATCGGGAGACCCAGTACTTC.

The CDR3 sequence: CSVERVLNTEAFF. CDR3 nucleotides: TGCAGCGTTGAAAGGGTCCTGAACACTGAAGCTTTCTTT. The chain uses TRBV29-1 and TRBJ1-1; D gene unclear. V gave up 2 bases and J gave up 0 bases, with 7 bases separating them. There are 13 residues in the CDR3. Germline lookup yields CDR1 SQVTM and CDR2 ANQGSEA.